Listed here are 31 T cell receptor beta chains from one sample, sequenced in a study of T cell clonality in common variable immunodeficiency. Sequencing was performed with immunoSEQ multiplex PCR; in TCRdb, only in-frame clones are kept and a portion is missing. This repertoire holds 30,000 to 40,000 clones, and none appear only once. Sequencing used peripheral blood mononuclear cells. These receptors were obtained from a person between 18 and 70 years old in good health.

This clone was seen many times. The CDR3 extends 3 residues past the end of the read, so its final part is completed from the germline J gene. The chain uses TRBV6-2 or TRBV6-3 and TRBJ1-2; D call uncertain. In germline, CDR1 is MNHEY, CDR2 SVGEGT. CDR3 length equals 12 residues. The CDR3 reads CASRRASEGYTF. The part of the CDR3 DNA that was read is TGTGCCAGCAGGCGGGCGTCGGAGGGC.

By share of the sample, this clone is medium-sized. The CDR3 here is CASSDRDTGELFF. The CDR3 DNA, read in part, is TGTGCCAGCAGTGACAGGGACACCGGGGAG. The chain is built from TRBV6-1 and TRBJ2-2, with a tentative D call TRBD1 (5 bases). The read gets to within 3 residues of the CDR3 end, and the germline J gene fills in the rest. The CDR3 is 13 residues long. Germline lookup yields CDR1 MNHNS and CDR2 SASEGT. The germline V and J ends were trimmed by 3 bases and 3 bases, with 5 bases remaining between them.

This clone was picked up many times. Read sequence stops 3 residues before the CDR3 end, and the germline J gene provides the missing end. The chain has TRBV7-8 and TRBJ2-4, with D possibly TRBD1 on 6 matching bases. This CDR3 contains 13 residues. Germline V CDR1 and CDR2: SGHVS, FQNEAQ. V gave up 3 bases and J gave up 5 bases, with 8 bases separating them. The sequenced CDR3 bases are TGTGCCAGCAGCTTTAGGACAGAAAACATT. It encodes CASSFRTENI. The entire CDR3 sequence reads CASSFRTENIQYF.

This clone was observed many times. The read terminates 3 residues before the CDR3 end, so the remaining end is supplied by the germline J gene. This chain connects TRBV19 to TRBJ2-1; D possibly corresponds to TRBD2 (6 bases). The V end was cut by 3 bases, the J end by 3 bases, with 15 bases between. Germline loops: CDR1 LNHDA, CDR2 SQIVND (reference sequence). This CDR3 is built from 16 residues. CDR3 sequence: CASSMPPGLIYNEQFF. The covered CDR3 bases are TGTGCCAGTAGTATGCCTCCGGGACTGATCTACAATGAG.

This clone was seen at least ten times. Sequencing ends 3 residues short of the CDR3 end; the germline J gene provides the rest. The chain recombines TRBV19 with TRBJ2-7, with 8 bases lining up with TRBD1. Trimming cost V 4 bases and J 0 bases; bases outside gene matches: 2. This CDR3 region has 14 residues. Germline values: CDR1 LNHDA, CDR2 SQIVND (reference sequence). CDR3 in amino acids: CASSRQGPSYEQYF. CDR3 DNA, as far as it was read: TGTGCCAGTAGTAGACAGGGGCCCTCCTACGAG.

The sample holds many counts of this clone. With the read ending 3 residues before the CDR3 end, the germline J gene is used to fill in that end. V usage is TRBV5-1 and J usage is TRBJ1-6; the match to TRBD1 covers 7 bases. Germline CDR1 and CDR2: SGHRS and YFSETQ. There are 16 residues in the CDR3. The ends lost 4 bases at V and 5 bases at J; junction bases unmatched: 9. The CDR3 sequence: CASSTYRQGDNSPLHF. The part of the CDR3 DNA that was read is TGCGCCAGCAGCACCTACAGACAGGGCGATAATTCACCC. Combining the CDR3 with reference TRBV5-1 and TRBJ1-6 gives the whole variable domain KAGVTQTPRYLIKTRGQQVTLSCSPISGHRSVSWYQQTPGQGLQFLFEYFSETQRNKGNFPGRFSGRQFSNSRSEMNVSTLELGDSALYLCASSTYRQGDNSPLHFGNGTRLTVT.

This clone was found many times. The read halts 3 residues ahead of the CDR3 end, with the missing end drawn from the germline J gene. The chain uses TRBV12-3 or TRBV12-4 and TRBJ1-2; the D gene is possibly TRBD1 (5 bases). The CDR3 length is 13 residues. CDR3 DNA, as far as it was read: TGTGCCAGCAGGGTGGACATCACCGTAGGC. This encodes CASRVDITVG. The entire CDR3 reads CASRVDITVGYTF.

This clone was seen ten or more times. Here the CDR3 reads CASSPSGGSHEQYF. The sequenced part of the CDR3 DNA is TGTGCCAGCTCACCCTCTGGCGGGAGTCACGAG. This rearrangement joins TRBV18 to TRBJ2-7; 7 bases agree with TRBD2. The DNA ends 3 residues before the CDR3 does, and the rest of the CDR3 is filled in from the germline J gene. Germline loops: CDR1 KGHSH, CDR2 LQKENI. V trimming: 3 bases; J trimming: 5 bases; junction bases outside the gene matches: 7. The CDR3 length is 14 residues.

This clone showed up just a few times. Read coverage stops 3 residues before the CDR3 terminus; the germline J gene supplies the remainder. The genes are TRBV30 and TRBJ2-2; D perhaps matches TRBD1 (6 bases). CDR3 length: 13 residues. The germline CDR1 and CDR2 sequences are GTSNPN and SVGIG (reference sequence). CDR3 bases read: TGTGCCTGGAGGCCCCAGGGGCTGGCACCG. It translates to CAWRPQGLAP. The entire CDR3 reads CAWRPQGLAPLFF.

This clone appeared many times. The CDR3 is cut off 3 residues early in the read; its end comes from the germline J gene. This chain joins TRBV28 and TRBJ2-2, with TRBD1 matching 9 bases. The V gene's germline CDR1 is MDHEN and CDR2 SYDVKM. The CDR3 length is 14 residues. The CDR3 is CASSFGTGTEKLFF. Partial CDR3 DNA: TGTGCCAGCAGTTTCGGGACAGGGACCGAAAAG.

At least ten counts were recorded for this clone. The read gets to within 3 residues of the CDR3 end, and the germline J gene fills in the rest. The gene calls are TRBV4-1 and TRBJ2-7; 10 bases align to TRBD1. Trimming cost V 4 bases and J 2 bases; bases outside gene matches: 2. This CDR3 contains 14 residues. Germline CDR1 is MGHRA and CDR2 is YSYEKL. Incomplete CDR3 DNA: TGCGCCAGCAGCCGGGACAGGGGCACCTACGAG. Encoded protein: CASSRDRGTYE. The entire CDR3 sequence reads CASSRDRGTYEQYF.

The table lists this clone with many counts. Coverage ceases 3 residues before the CDR3 finishes, and the germline J gene fills in the end. The chain has TRBV10-3 and TRBJ2-1, with 12 bases identical to TRBD2. CDR1 is ENHRY and CDR2 is SYGVKD in the germline V gene. V lost 5 bases, J lost 6 bases, and 8 bases stayed unmatched. The CDR3 is 16 residues long. CDR3: CAISNSGTSGFNEQFF. The DNA read from the CDR3 is TGTGCCATCAGTAACTCCGGGACTAGCGGGTTCAATGAG.

This clone has a count of ten or more. The missing CDR3 end, 3 residues past where the read stops, is filled in from the germline J gene. The chain recombines TRBV7-3 with TRBJ2-2; 14 bases are a match to TRBD2. The V gene's germline CDR1 is SGHTA and CDR2 FQGTGA. J gave up 6 bases and V 5 bases, and 5 bases lay outside the gene matches. This CDR3 spans 16 amino acids. CDR3 protein: CASSPGTSGSAGELFF. The covered CDR3 bases are TGTGCCAGCAGCCCGGGGACTAGCGGGAGTGCCGGGGAG.

This clone appeared many times. The sequenced fragment ends 3 residues before the CDR3 boundary, so the rest is inferred from the germline J gene. The chain is built from TRBV20-1 and TRBJ2-5, with 8 positions matching TRBD2. Germline V gives CDR1 DFQATT, CDR2 SNEGSKA (reference sequence). This CDR3 has 15 residues. The V segment lost 5 bases and the J segment 2 bases; nucleotides outside the gene matches: 10. The CDR3 is CSAAPGLGQQETQYF. The DNA read from the CDR3 is TGCAGTGCTGCGCCGGGACTAGGACAACAAGAGACC.

This clone showed up many times. The CDR3 end lies 3 residues beyond the end of the read and is filled in from the germline J gene. V gene TRBV5-1 combines with J gene TRBJ1-6; unclear D gene. V was shortened by 4 bases and J by 10 bases, with 12 bases between the two germline ends. CDR3 length: 13 amino acids. Germline assignment: CDR1 SGHRS and CDR2 YFSETQ. This chain's CDR3 is CASSLVIGSPLHF. The covered CDR3 bases are TGCGCCAGCAGCCTTGTGATTGGCTCACCC.

This clone was observed at least ten times. Read sequence stops 3 residues before the CDR3 end, and the germline J gene provides the missing end. The rearrangement links TRBV7-9 to TRBJ2-7; 12 bases are a match to TRBD2. The CDR3 sequence is 14 residues long. J gave up 1 base and V 6 bases, and 1 base lay outside the gene matches. Germline V CDR1 and CDR2: SEHNR, FQNEAQ (reference sequence). The CDR3 reads CASRGTSGSYEQYF. The sequenced part of the CDR3 DNA is TGTGCCAGCAGGGGGACTAGCGGGTCCTACGAG.

In this sample, this clone turned up many times. The CDR3 is cut off 3 residues early in the read; its end comes from the germline J gene. The chain carries TRBV9 and TRBJ2-7, with 12 bases identical to TRBD1. Germline lookup yields CDR1 SGDLS and CDR2 YYNGEE. This CDR3 is built from 16 residues. Trimming removed 3 bases from V and 1 base from J; junction bases left unmatched: 5. CDR3 protein: CASSAGQGAVSYEQYF. CDR3 bases read: TGTGCCAGCAGCGCGGGACAGGGGGCGGTTTCCTACGAG.

The sample holds many counts of this clone. The sequence runs out 3 residues before the end of the CDR3; the remainder is reconstructed from the germline J gene. The chain couples TRBV11-3 to TRBJ2-1; D not resolved. The CDR3 is made up of 13 amino acids. The V end was cut by 1 base, the J end by 7 bases, with 8 bases between. CDR1 SGHNT and CDR2 YENEEA come from the germline V gene. The CDR3 spells CASSLGLLNEQFF. The DNA read from the CDR3 is TGTGCCAGCAGCTTAGGTCTTCTTAATGAG. The entire variable domain, with the rest obtained from reference TRBV11-3 and TRBJ2-1, is as follows: EAGVVQSPRYKIIEKKQPVAFWCNPISGHNTLYWYLQNLGQGPELLIRYENEEAVDDSQLPKDRFSAERLKGVDSTLKIQPAELGDSAVYLCASSLGLLNEQFFGPGTRLTVL.

This clone occurred a few times. Sequencing ends 3 residues short of the CDR3 end; the germline J gene provides the rest. V usage is TRBV11-1 and J usage is TRBJ1-1; D is ambiguous. CDR1 SGHAT and CDR2 FQDESV come from the germline V gene (reference sequence). The CDR3 is 14 residues long. Trimming pared 0 bases from V and 6 bases from J, leaving 11 bases between. The sequenced CDR3 bases are TGTGCCAGCAGCTTAGCAGGCCGGGTCGCTGAA. Translation gives CASSLAGRVAE. The complete CDR3 protein is CASSLAGRVAEAFF.

This clone has at least ten counts. The DNA ends 3 residues before the CDR3 does, and the rest of the CDR3 is filled in from the germline J gene. The chain links TRBV20-1 to TRBJ2-4; TRBD2 matches 8 bases. Trimming at V came to 0 bases and at J to 0 bases, leaving 16 bases not matched to a gene. Per germline, CDR1 DFQATT and CDR2 SNEGSKA (reference sequence). The CDR3 extends over 20 amino acids. CDR3 DNA, as far as it was read: TGCAGTGCTAGAGATTGGACTAGCCAAGGGGGGGGGTTAGCCAAAAACATT. It translates to CSARDWTSQGGGLAKNI. In full, the CDR3 is CSARDWTSQGGGLAKNIQYF.

As concerns this clone: The missing CDR3 end, 3 residues past where the read stops, is filled in from the germline J gene. This chain uses TRBV29-1 with TRBJ2-1, with 7 nucleotides matching TRBD2. There are 12 residues in the CDR3. Trimming took 6 bases from V and 7 from J; bases not matched to a gene: 6. CDR1 SQVTM and CDR2 ANQGSEA come from the germline V gene. The CDR3 spells CSVRRLANEQFF. Partial CDR3 DNA: TGCAGCGTCCGCAGACTAGCAAATGAG.

Many counts were recorded for this clone. Read coverage stops 3 residues before the CDR3 terminus; the germline J gene supplies the remainder. The V and J genes are TRBV11-2 and TRBJ2-5; possibly TRBD2 for D (6 bases). Germline loops: CDR1 SGHAT, CDR2 FQNNGV. This CDR3 spans 12 amino acids. CDR3 sequence: CASSQDGLTQYF. The covered CDR3 bases are TGTGCCAGCAGCCAGGACGGACTAACC.

The sample holds many counts of this clone. The read finishes 3 residues shy of the CDR3 end, and the germline J gene is used to complete it. The genes are TRBV2 and TRBJ2-1, with D unclear. The CDR3 has 12 residues. In germline, CDR1 is SNHLY, CDR2 FYNNEI. V gave up 4 bases and J gave up 7 bases, with 8 bases separating them. The CDR3 reads CASSGHTNEQFF. Incomplete CDR3 DNA: TGTGCCAGCAGTGGACATACGAATGAG.

This clone was counted ten times or more. Read sequence stops 3 residues before the CDR3 end, and the germline J gene provides the missing end. This rearrangement joins TRBV18 to TRBJ1-2; 7 bases align to TRBD1. Germline lookup yields CDR1 KGHSH and CDR2 LQKENI. This CDR3 contains 14 residues. J was trimmed by 4 bases and V by 4 bases; bases with no gene match: 6. CDR3: CASSREGGGYGYTF. Partial CDR3 DNA: TGTGCCAGCTCACGCGAAGGGGGCGGCTATGGC.

This clone was counted at least ten times. The CDR3 is cut off 3 residues early in the read; its end comes from the germline J gene. Other DNA sequences in the sample encode the same CDR3. This chain uses TRBV10-3 with TRBJ2-2; the D call may be TRBD1 or TRBD2 (6 bases each). The CDR3 runs to 14 residues. V shed 6 bases and J shed 6 bases, with 14 bases lying between them. Germline CDR1 is ENHRY and CDR2 is SYGVKD. The sequenced part of the CDR3 DNA is TGTGCCATCAGGGAGGGACATTTGGCCGGGGAG. Amino acids: CAIREGHLAGE. The full CDR3 is CAIREGHLAGELFF.

This clone was recorded at least ten times. The sequence runs out 3 residues before the end of the CDR3; the remainder is reconstructed from the germline J gene. V usage is TRBV20-1 and J usage is TRBJ1-2; TRBD1 might be the D (5 bases). The germline CDR1 and CDR2 sequences are DFQATT and SNEGSKA (reference sequence). The V end was cut by 6 bases, the J end by 2 bases, with 13 bases between. This CDR3 has 13 amino acids. CDR3 amino acids: CSALRGLNYGYTF. The CDR3 DNA, read in part, is TGCAGTGCCCTCCGGGGGTTGAACTATGGC.

There are a few counts of this clone. The sequenced fragment ends 3 residues before the CDR3 boundary, so the rest is inferred from the germline J gene. The genes are TRBV11-2 and TRBJ2-3; TRBD2 is a possible D gene (5 bases). In germline, CDR1 is SGHAT, CDR2 FQNNGV. CDR3 length: 13 residues. The DNA read from the CDR3 is TGTGCCAGCAGCTTAGATCTAGGACTCCCG. Protein: CASSLDLGLP. The CDR3 in its entirety is CASSLDLGLPQYF. Full variable domain (remainder filled in from reference TRBV11-2 and TRBJ2-3): EAGVAQSPRYKIIEKRQSVAFWCNPISGHATLYWYQQILGQGPKLLIQFQNNGVVDDSQLPKDRFSAERLKGVDSTLKIQPAKLEDSAVYLCASSLDLGLPQYFGPGTRLTVL.

The sample holds many counts of this clone. The sequenced fragment ends 3 residues before the CDR3 boundary, so the rest is inferred from the germline J gene. The gene calls are TRBV7-8 and TRBJ2-1; D may be TRBD2 (6 bases). Trimming took off 6 bases at V and 0 bases at J, with 12 bases between the two ends. Germline V gene lookup returns CDR1 SGHVS and CDR2 FQNEAQ. The CDR3 is 15 amino acids. Incomplete CDR3 DNA: TGTGCCAGCAGGGAGGGGAGGAGCTCCTACAATGAG. This encodes CASREGRSSYNE. The entire CDR3 protein reads CASREGRSSYNEQFF.

This clone was counted ten times or more. This CDR3 is CASSFGTSGYNEKLFF. The CDR3 DNA, read in part, is TGTGCCAGCAGCTTCGGGACATCAGGCTATAATGAAAAA. The V call is TRBV5-4, the J call TRBJ1-4; weak D call: TRBD1 (6 bases). The observed sequence ends 3 residues before the CDR3 terminus, with the missing tail filled in from the germline J gene. The CDR3 extends over 16 amino acids. CDR1 is SGHNT and CDR2 is YYREEE in the germline V gene (reference sequence). V was shortened by 2 bases and J by 4 bases, with 15 bases between the two germline ends.

Concerning this clone itself: The observed sequence ends 3 residues before the CDR3 terminus, with the missing tail filled in from the germline J gene. The genes are TRBV20-1 and TRBJ1-1; tentative D call: TRBD1 (5 bases). Deletions cut 5 bases from V and 7 bases from J, with 17 bases between. Germline V gene sequence: CDR1 DFQATT, CDR2 SNEGSKA (reference sequence). CDR3 length: 13 residues. This CDR3 is CSASLRGQDEAFF. The CDR3 bases that were read are TGCAGTGCTTCCTTAAGAGGACAAGATGAA.

This clone was observed at least ten times. The sequence runs out 3 residues before the end of the CDR3; the remainder is reconstructed from the germline J gene. The V and J genes are TRBV30 and TRBJ2-1; D not resolved. V shed 2 bases and J shed 6 bases, with 14 bases lying between them. CDR1 is GTSNPN and CDR2 is SVGIG in the germline V gene (reference sequence). The CDR3 runs to 14 residues. CDR3 DNA (partial): TGTGCCTGGAGTCGTCCATGGCGGAGCAATGAG. It codes for CAWSRPWRSNE. The CDR3 reads in full as CAWSRPWRSNEQFF.